Listed here are 9 T cell receptor beta chains from one sample, sequenced in a study of T cells after yellow fever vaccination. One entry per CDR3 protein results from TCRdb running MiXCR on the 5' RACE reads. The repertoire holds roughly 250,000 distinct CDR3 sequences, with approximately 13% as singletons. Material: CD4+ T cells sorted from PBMCs, obtained 45 days after the yellow fever booster vaccination. The receptors come from a man under 40 who received the YFV17D yellow fever vaccine.

Many counts were recorded for this clonotype. The chain couples TRBV12-3 or TRBV12-4 to TRBJ2-1; no firm D call. CDR3 length equals 11 residues. The V end lost 1 base, the J end lost 9 bases, and 4 bases lay between the germline ends. This chain's CDR3 is CASSLGFEQFF. In DNA, the CDR3 is TGTGCCAGCAGTTTAGGTTTTGAGCAGTTCTTC.

This clonotype was observed a handful of times. The missing conserved phenylalanine or tryptophan at the end of this CDR3 makes a read error likely. It is unclear where the CDR3 begins or ends on the DNA, so no DNA is shown, and the CDR3 is as TCRdb lists it. J is TRBJ2-7 and V is TRBV7-2. Germline-derived CDR1 and CDR2 are SGHTA and FQGNSA. The CDR3 spans 12 amino acids, including both terminal residues. The CDR3 sequence is CASSLSHRGLAA.

This clonotype occurred a few times. V gene TRBV30 combines with J gene TRBJ2-3; D might be TRBD2 (5 bases). V dropped 5 bases and J dropped 4 bases, with 16 bases sitting between them. The CDR3 has 14 residues. Germline V gene lookup returns CDR1 GTSNPN and CDR2 SVGIG (reference sequence). For the CDR3, the DNA is TGTGCCTGGGGGTGGGGAGCCGGAGCAGATACGCAGTATTTT. It codes for CAWGWGAGADTQYF.

J is TRBJ1-2 and V is TRBV12-3 or TRBV12-4; D is perhaps TRBD1 (5 bases). Trimming removed 2 bases from V and 3 bases from J, with 19 bases in between. The CDR3 length is 17 residues. CDR3: CASSLLRGPRGDYGYTF. In DNA form, the CDR3 reads TGTGCCAGCAGTTTATTGCGGGGCCCACGGGGGGACTATGGCTACACCTTC.

This clonotype was seen a few times. The CDR3 coding sequence is TGCGCCAGCAGTGAGGGGCGCTGGGGGACTAACTATGGCTACACCTTC. It encodes CASSEGRWGTNYGYTF. V usage is TRBV10-2 and J usage is TRBJ1-2, with D maybe TRBD1 (5 bases). There are 16 residues in the CDR3. Trimming pared 2 bases from V and 0 bases from J, leaving 13 bases between. Germline lookup yields CDR1 WSHSY and CDR2 SAAADI.

The chain recombines TRBV9 with TRBJ2-3, with 7 bases aligning to TRBD2. J gave up 6 bases and V 4 bases, and 5 bases lay outside the gene matches. Germline CDR1 is SGDLS and CDR2 is YYNGEE. The CDR3 covers 13 residues. The DNA for the CDR3 is TGTGCCAGCAGCTTTTTAGCGGGTGATACGCAGTATTTT. Protein product: CASSFLAGDTQYF.

This chain connects TRBV24-1 to TRBJ2-3; D unclear. V was pared by 2 bases and J by 0 bases, with 8 bases between. Germline-derived CDR1 and CDR2 are KGHDR and SFDVKD. The CDR3 is 15 amino acids. CDR3 nucleotides: TGTGCCACCAGTGATTCAATGACTAGCACAGATACGCAGTATTTT. It codes for CATSDSMTSTDTQYF.

The chain joins TRBV6-2 or TRBV6-3 to TRBJ2-2, with 7 bases aligning to TRBD2. CDR1 is MNHEY, CDR2 SVGEGT, per germline. This CDR3 is built from 15 residues. The V and J ends lost 4 bases and 1 base, in that order; junction bases with no gene match: 3. The DNA for the CDR3 is TGTGCCAGCAGTTCCGAGCGGGGGAACACCGGGGAGCTGTTTTTT. This codes for CASSSERGNTGELFF.

V usage is TRBV29-1 and J usage is TRBJ2-7; perhaps TRBD2 as D (8 bases). The germline CDR1 and CDR2 sequences are SQVTM and ANQGSEA. Between the trimmed V and J ends, which lost 7 bases and 5 bases, there was a span of 21 bases. This CDR3 comprises 14 residues. The CDR3 coding sequence is TGCAGCGCTCGGGGGGGGACAGCCGCCAACGAGCAGTACTTC. It yields the protein CSARGGTAANEQYF.